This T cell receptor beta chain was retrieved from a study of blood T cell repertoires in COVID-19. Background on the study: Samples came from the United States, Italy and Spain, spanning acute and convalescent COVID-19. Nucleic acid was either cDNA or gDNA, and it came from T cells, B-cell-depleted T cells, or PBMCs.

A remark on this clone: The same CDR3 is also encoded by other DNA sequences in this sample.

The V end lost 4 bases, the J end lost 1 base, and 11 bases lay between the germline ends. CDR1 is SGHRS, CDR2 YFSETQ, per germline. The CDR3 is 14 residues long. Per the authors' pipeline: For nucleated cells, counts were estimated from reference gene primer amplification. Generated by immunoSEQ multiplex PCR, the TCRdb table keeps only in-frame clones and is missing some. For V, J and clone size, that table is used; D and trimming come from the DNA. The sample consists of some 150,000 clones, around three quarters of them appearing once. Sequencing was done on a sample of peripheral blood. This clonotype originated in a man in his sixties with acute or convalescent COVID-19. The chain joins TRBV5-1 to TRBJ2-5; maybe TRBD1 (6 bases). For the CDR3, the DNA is TGCGCCAGCAGCCCCGGACAGCGCCAAGAGACCCAGTACTTC. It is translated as CASSPGQRQETQYF.